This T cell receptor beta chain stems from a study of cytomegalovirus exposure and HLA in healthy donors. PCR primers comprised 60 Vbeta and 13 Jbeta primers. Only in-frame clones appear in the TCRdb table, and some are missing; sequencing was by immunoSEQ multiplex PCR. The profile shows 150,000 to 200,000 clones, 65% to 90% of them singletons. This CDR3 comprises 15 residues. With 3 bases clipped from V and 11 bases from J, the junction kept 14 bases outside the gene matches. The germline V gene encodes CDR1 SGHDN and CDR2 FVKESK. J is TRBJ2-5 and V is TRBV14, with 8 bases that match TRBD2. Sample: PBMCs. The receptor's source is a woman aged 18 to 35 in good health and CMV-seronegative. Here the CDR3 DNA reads TGTGCCAGCAGCCATTGGGCGGGGGGATCGGAAGAGCAGTACTTC. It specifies CASSHWAGGSEEQYF. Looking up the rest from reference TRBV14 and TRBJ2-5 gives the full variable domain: EAGVTQFPSHSVIEKGQTVTLRCDPISGHDNLYWYRRVMGKEIKFLLHFVKESKQDESGMPNNRFLAERTGGTYSTLKVQPAELEDSGVYFCASSHWAGGSEEQYFGPGTRLLVL.